This TCR beta chain was captured by sequencing in a study of cytomegalovirus exposure and HLA in healthy donors. PCR was performed using 60 Vbeta and 13 Jbeta primers. Data came from immunoSEQ multiplex PCR; TCRdb stores just in-frame clones and leaves some out. The table has approximately 150,000 clones, around 82% seen once. Study-wide points: Sequencing depth roughly uniform across donors was assumed in presence/absence analyses. Researchers reported that a few CMV-associated chains were confirmed in vitro as CMV antigen-specific.

The germline V gene has CDR1 SGHNT and CDR2 YYREEE (reference sequence). This CDR3 has 15 amino acids. V lost 4 bases, J lost 0 bases, and 5 bases stayed unmatched. Comments on this clone: The target antigen is unknown.

The chain recombines TRBV5-4 with TRBJ1-2, with TRBD1 identical over 8 bases. The sequence was obtained from a man between 18 and 35 years old in good health and CMV-seropositive. Sequencing used PBMCs. The CDR3 region is CASSPGQGANYGYTF. In nucleotides, the CDR3 is TGTGCCAGCAGCCCTGGACAGGGCGCTAACTATGGCTACACCTTC. Complete variable domain (other parts from reference TRBV5-4 and TRBJ1-2): ETGVTQSPTHLIKTRGQQVTLRCSSQSGHNTVSWYQQALGQGPQFIFQYYREEENGRGNFPPRFSGLQFPNYSSELNVNALELDDSALYLCASSPGQGANYGYTFGSGTRLTVV.